This T cell receptor (beta chain) derives from a study of blood T cell repertoires in COVID-19. Across the study: From T cells, B-cell-depleted T cells, or PBMCs came the material, which was cDNA or gDNA.

This CDR3 contains 15 residues. Deletions cut 4 bases from V and 6 bases from J, with 16 bases between. Germline loops: CDR1 LNHDA, CDR2 SQIVND (reference sequence). Authors' analysis steps: Amplified reference gene primers provided the basis for estimating nucleated cell counts. Produced via immunoSEQ multiplex PCR; TCRdb's table is partial and in-frame only. The DNA gave D and trimming, while V, J and clone size come from that table. The sample yields almost 250,000 clones, approximately 86% seen once. The V call is TRBV19, the J call TRBJ2-1; a weak D match, TRBD2 (6 bases). This TCR was recovered from a woman aged 55 to 70 who had recovered from COVID-19. Sequences were obtained from peripheral blood. The CDR3 DNA is TGTGCCAGTAGTAGACTAGAAGACGCTAGCAATGAGCAGTTCTTC. Encoded protein: CASSRLEDASNEQFF.